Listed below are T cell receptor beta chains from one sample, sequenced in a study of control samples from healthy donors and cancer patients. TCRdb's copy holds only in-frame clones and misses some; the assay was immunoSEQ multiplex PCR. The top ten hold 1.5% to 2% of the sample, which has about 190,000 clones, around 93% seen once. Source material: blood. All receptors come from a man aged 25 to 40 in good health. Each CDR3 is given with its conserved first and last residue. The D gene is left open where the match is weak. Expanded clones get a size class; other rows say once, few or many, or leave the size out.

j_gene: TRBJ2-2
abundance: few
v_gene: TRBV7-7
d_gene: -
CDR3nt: TGTGCCAGCAGCGAATACAGAACCGGGGAGCTGTTTTTT
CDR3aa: CASSEYRTGELFF

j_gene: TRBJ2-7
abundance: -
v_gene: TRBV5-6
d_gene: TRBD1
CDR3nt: TGTGCCAGCCTCGCGACAGGGCAGTACTACGAGCAGTACTTC
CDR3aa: CASLATGQYYEQYF

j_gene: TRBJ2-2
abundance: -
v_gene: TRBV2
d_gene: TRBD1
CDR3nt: TGTGCCAGCAAGGGGACAGGGGCGACCGGGGAGCTGTTTTTT
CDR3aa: CASKGTGATGELFF

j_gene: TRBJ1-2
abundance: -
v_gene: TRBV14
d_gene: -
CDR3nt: TGTGCCAGCAGCCAAGTCTGGTCGGATGGCTACACCTTC
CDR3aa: CASSQVWSDGYTF

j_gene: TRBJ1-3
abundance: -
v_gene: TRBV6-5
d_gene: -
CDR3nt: TGTGCCAGCACGGAGTATTCTGGAAACACCATATATTTT
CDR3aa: CASTEYSGNTIYF

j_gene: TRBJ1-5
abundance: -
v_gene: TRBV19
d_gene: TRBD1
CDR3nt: TGTGCCAGTTCGGACAGGGGAACTTTAATAAGCAATCAGCCCCAGCATTTT
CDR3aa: CASSDRGTLISNQPQHF

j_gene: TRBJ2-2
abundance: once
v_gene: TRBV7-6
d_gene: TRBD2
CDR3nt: TGTGCCAGCAGCTTAGAGTCTAGCGGCTCGAACACCGGGGAGCTGTTTTTT
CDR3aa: CASSLESSGSNTGELFF

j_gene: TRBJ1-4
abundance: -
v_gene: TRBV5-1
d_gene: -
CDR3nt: TGCGCCAGCAGCCAGGGTTTGGCTAATGAAAAACTGTTTTTT
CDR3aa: CASSQGLANEKLFF

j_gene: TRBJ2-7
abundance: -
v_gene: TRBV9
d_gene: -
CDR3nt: TGTGCCAGCAGCGGCAGGGTCTCCTACGAGCAGTACTTC
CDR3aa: CASSGRVSYEQYF

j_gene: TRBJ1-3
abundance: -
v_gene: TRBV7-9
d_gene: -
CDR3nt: TGTGCCAGCAGCTTAGCTAGCCAGGTTTACTATGGAAACACCATATATTTT
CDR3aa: CASSLASQVYYGNTIYF

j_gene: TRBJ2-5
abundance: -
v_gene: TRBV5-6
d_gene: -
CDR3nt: TGTGCCAGCAGCTTGGACGGGTTTGGGGAGACCCAGTACTTC
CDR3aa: CASSLDGFGETQYF

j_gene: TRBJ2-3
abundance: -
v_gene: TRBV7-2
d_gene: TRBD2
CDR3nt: TGTGCCAGCAGCTTAGTAGTCGCGGGAGTTACCACAGATACGCAGTATTTT
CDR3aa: CASSLVVAGVTTDTQYF

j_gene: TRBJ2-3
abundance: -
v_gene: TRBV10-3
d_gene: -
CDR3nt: TGTGCCATCAGGGGGGATTCTGATACGCAGTATTTT
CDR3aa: CAIRGDSDTQYF

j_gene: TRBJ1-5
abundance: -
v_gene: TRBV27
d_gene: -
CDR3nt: TGTGCCTCCCACCGGGGGGCTGGCGCTCAGCCCCAGCATTTT
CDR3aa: CASHRGAGAQPQHF

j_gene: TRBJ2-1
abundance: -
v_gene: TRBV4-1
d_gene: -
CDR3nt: TGCGCCAGCAGAACAGGGATGTCGTACAATGAGCAGTTCTTC
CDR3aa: CASRTGMSYNEQFF

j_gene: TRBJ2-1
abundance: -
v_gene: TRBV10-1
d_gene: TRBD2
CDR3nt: TGCGCCAGCAGTGACGGGGGGGCCGAATACTTCTTC
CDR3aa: CASSDGGAEYFF

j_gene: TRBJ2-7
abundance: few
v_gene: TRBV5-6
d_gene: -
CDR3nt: TGTGCCAGCAGCCCGTCAGGGGGGGATCCCTACGAGCAGTACTTC
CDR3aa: CASSPSGGDPYEQYF

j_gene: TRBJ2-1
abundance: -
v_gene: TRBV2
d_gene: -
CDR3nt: TGTGCCAGCATCGACGCATCAATTAATGAGCAGTTCTTC
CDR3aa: CASIDASINEQFF

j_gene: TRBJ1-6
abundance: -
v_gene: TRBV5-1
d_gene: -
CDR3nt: TGCGCCAGCAGCCCAGGCGGGGACAATAATTCACCCCTCCACTTT
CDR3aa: CASSPGGDNNSPLHF

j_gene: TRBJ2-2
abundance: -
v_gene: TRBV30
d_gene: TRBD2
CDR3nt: TGTGCCTGGACTAGCGGGGACCACACCGGGGAGCTGTTTTTT
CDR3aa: CAWTSGDHTGELFF

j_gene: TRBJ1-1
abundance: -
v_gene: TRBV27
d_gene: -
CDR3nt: TGTGCCAGCAGTTTATGGGAGGGCACTGAAGCTTTCTTT
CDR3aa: CASSLWEGTEAFF

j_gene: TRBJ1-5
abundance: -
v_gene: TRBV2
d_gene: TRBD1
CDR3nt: TGTGCCAGCGGTGCGACAGGGAGTGGCAATCAGCCCCAGCATTTT
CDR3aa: CASGATGSGNQPQHF

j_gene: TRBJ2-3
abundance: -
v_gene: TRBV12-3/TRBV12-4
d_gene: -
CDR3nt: TGTGCCAGCAGTGGGGGCAGCTTCACGCAGTATTTT
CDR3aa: CASSGGSFTQYF

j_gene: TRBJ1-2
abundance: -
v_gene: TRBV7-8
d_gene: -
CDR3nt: TGTGCCAGCAGCTTAGCGACGGAAGAGAGGGATGGCTACACCTTC
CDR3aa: CASSLATEERDGYTF

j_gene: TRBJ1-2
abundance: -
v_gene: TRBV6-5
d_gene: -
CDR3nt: TGTGCCAGCAGTTCGAGACCCTATGGCTACACCTTC
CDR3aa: CASSSRPYGYTF

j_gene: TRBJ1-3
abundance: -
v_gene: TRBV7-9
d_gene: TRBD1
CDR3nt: TGTGCCAGCAGCTCACGACAGGGAGCCGGAAACACCATATATTTT
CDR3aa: CASSSRQGAGNTIYF

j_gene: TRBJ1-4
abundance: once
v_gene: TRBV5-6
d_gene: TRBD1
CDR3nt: TGTGCCAGCAGCTTTCGACAGGGAAATTATGAAAAACTGTTTTTT
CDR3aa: CASSFRQGNYEKLFF

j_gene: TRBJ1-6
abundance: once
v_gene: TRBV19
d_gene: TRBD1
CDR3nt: TGTGCCAGTAGTCAACAGGGGGCGGACTATAATTCACCCCTCCACTTT
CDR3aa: CASSQQGADYNSPLHF

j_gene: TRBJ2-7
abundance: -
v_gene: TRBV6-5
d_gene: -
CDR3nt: TGTGCCAGCAGTTACTCGACAGGAACCTCCTACGAGCAGTACTTC
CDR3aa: CASSYSTGTSYEQYF

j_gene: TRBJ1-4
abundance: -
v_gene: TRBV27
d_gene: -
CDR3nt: TGTGCCAGCAGTCGCCGGATGACAGCTGATAATGAAAAACTGTTTTTT
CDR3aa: CASSRRMTADNEKLFF

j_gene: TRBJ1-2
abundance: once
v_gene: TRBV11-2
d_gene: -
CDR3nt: TGTGCCAGCAGCTTATTGGGTCCCGTTGAGACGTATGGCTACACCTTC
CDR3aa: CASSLLGPVETYGYTF

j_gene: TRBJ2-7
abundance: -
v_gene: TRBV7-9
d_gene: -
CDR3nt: TGTGCCAGCGAAGAGGGGAGCTCCTACGAGCAGTACTTC
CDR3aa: CASEEGSSYEQYF

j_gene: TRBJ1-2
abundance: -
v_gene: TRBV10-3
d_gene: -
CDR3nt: TGTGCCATCAGTGCGGGGAACTATGGCTACACCTTC
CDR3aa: CAISAGNYGYTF

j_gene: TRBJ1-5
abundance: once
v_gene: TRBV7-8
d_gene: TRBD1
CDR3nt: TGTGCCAGCAGCCGGACAGGGTTCAATAGCAATCAGCCCCAGCATTTT
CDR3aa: CASSRTGFNSNQPQHF

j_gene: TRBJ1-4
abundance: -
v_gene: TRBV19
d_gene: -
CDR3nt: TGTGCCAGTAGTATTGGTAACGGTAATGAAAAACTGTTTTTT
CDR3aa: CASSIGNGNEKLFF

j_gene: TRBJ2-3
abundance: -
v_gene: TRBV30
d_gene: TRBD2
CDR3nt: TGTGCCTGGAGTCCGGGGACTAGCGGCACAGATACGCAGTATTTT
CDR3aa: CAWSPGTSGTDTQYF

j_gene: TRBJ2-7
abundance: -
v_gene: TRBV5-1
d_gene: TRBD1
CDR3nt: TGCGCCAGCAGCTTGGACGGACAGGGCTACGAGCAGTACTTC
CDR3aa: CASSLDGQGYEQYF

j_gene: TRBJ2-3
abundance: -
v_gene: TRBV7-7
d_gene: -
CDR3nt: TGTGCCAGCAGCTTATCCCCTGCAGGGGAAGATACGCAGTATTTT
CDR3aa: CASSLSPAGEDTQYF

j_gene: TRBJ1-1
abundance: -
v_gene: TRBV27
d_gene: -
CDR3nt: TGTGCCAGCAGTTTATCGGGGCTAGGGCAGGAGAGTATGAACACTGAAGCTTTCTTT
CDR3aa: CASSLSGLGQESMNTEAFF

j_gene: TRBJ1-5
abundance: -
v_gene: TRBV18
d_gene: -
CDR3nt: TGTGCCAGCTCATCAACCCGGAATCAGCCCCAGCATTTT
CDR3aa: CASSSTRNQPQHF

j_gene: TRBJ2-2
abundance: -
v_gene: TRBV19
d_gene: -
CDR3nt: TGTGCCAGTAGTGTCCGGCAATCCGGGGAGCTGTTTTTT
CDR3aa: CASSVRQSGELFF

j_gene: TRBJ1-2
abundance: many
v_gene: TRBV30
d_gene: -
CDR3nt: TGTGCCTCCAACCACAGAGGCCGGGGATTCTATGGCTACACCTTC
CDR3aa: CASNHRGRGFYGYTF

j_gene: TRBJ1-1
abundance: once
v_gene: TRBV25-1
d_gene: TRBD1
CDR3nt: TGTGCCAGCAGTGACGGGCAACAGGGGGTGGCTGAAGCTTTCTTT
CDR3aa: CASSDGQQGVAEAFF

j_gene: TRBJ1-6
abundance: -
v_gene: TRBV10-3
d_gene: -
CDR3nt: TGTGCCATCAGTGATGTGGGTAGCTCCTATAATTCACCCCTCCACTTT
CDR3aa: CAISDVGSSYNSPLHF

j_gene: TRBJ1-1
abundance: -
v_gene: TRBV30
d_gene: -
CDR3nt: TGTGCCTGGAGTGTACGAGGGACTATGAACACTGAAGCTTTCTTT
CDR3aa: CAWSVRGTMNTEAFF